The next 25 T cell receptor beta chains were all read from a single sample in a study of monozygotic twins with inflammatory bowel disease. TCRdb derives one entry per CDR3 protein from the 5' RACE reads, leaving out DNA. The listing contains more than 350,000 distinct CDR3 sequences. The sample was blood. These receptors came from a human donor with ulcerative colitis or Crohn's disease, or a healthy co-twin of an affected twin (not recorded which).

The chain uses TRBV7-8 and TRBJ2-1; the TCRdb call, TRBD2, lacks DNA for checking. The CDR3 extends over 15 amino acids. Germline V gives CDR1 SGHVS, CDR2 FQNEAQ. The CDR3 here is CASSLDVVSGNEQFF. Full variable domain (missing parts from reference TRBV7-8 and TRBJ2-1): GAGVSQSPRYKVAKRGQDVALRCDPISGHVSLFWYQQALGQGPEFLTYFQNEAQLDKSGLPSDRFFAERPEGSVSTLKIQRTQQEDSAVYLCASSLDVVSGNEQFFGPGTRLTVL.

The CDR3 sequence: CSARGPGRLNTEAFF. The chain employs TRBV20-1 and TRBJ1-1; TCRdb picks TRBD1, but there is no DNA to check that call. From germline, CDR1 is DFQATT and CDR2 SNEGSKA (reference sequence). The CDR3 is 15 amino acids.

The CDR3 reads CASSLGVPYEQYF. The chain is built from TRBV7-2 and TRBJ2-7. Germline V gene sequence: CDR1 SGHTA, CDR2 FQGNSA. The CDR3 length is 13 residues.

The chain has TRBV30 and TRBJ2-7; TCRdb reports TRBD1, a call that lacks DNA to check it against. Germline CDR1 reads GTSNPN; CDR2 reads SVGIG (reference sequence). CDR3 length: 11 amino acids. Here the CDR3 reads CAWSQGYEQYF.

J is TRBJ2-7 and V is TRBV5-4. This CDR3 has 14 amino acids. Germline CDR1 SGHNT, CDR2 YYREEE (reference sequence). The CDR3 here is CASSVGQGPYEQYF.

J is TRBJ1-2 and V is TRBV6-5. CDR1 MNHEY and CDR2 SVGAGI come from the germline V gene. The CDR3 length is 12 residues. This CDR3 is CASSYSGHGYTF.

CDR3 in amino acids: CASSHAGGTVVSTEAFF. The rearrangement uses TRBV4-1 and TRBJ1-1; the D call of TRBD1 rests on TCRdb alone, since no DNA is present to check it. CDR1 is MGHRA and CDR2 is YSYEKL in the germline V gene. The CDR3 is 17 amino acids.

The chain links TRBV7-3 to TRBJ1-1; as DNA is missing, the TRBD1 call by TCRdb cannot be tested. CDR1 is SGHTA and CDR2 is FQGTGA in the germline V gene. This CDR3 is built from 14 residues. The CDR3: CASSSLGGNTEAFF. Drawing the rest from reference TRBV7-3 and TRBJ1-1, the complete variable domain is GAGVSQTPSNKVTEKGKYVELRCDPISGHTALYWYRQSLGQGPEFLIYFQGTGAADDSGLPNDRFFAVRPEGSVSTLKIQRTERGDSAVYLCASSSLGGNTEAFFGQGTRLTVV.

The rearrangement joins TRBV12-3 or TRBV12-4 to TRBJ2-7. CDR3 length equals 13 residues. CDR3 residues: CASSFGGSYEQYF.

The V call is TRBV3-1, the J call TRBJ1-1; TCRdb names TRBD1, which stays unverified in the absence of DNA. This CDR3 is built from 15 residues. Germline-derived CDR1 and CDR2 are LGHDT and YNNKEL (reference sequence). The CDR3 loop reads CASSQAGQGNGEAFF. Full variable domain (missing parts from reference TRBV3-1 and TRBJ1-1): DTAVSQTPKYLVTQMGNDKSIKCEQNLGHDTMYWYKQDSKKFLKIMFSYNNKELIINETVPNRFSPKSPDKAHLNLHINSLELGDSAVYFCASSQAGQGNGEAFFGQGTRLTVV.

The chain couples TRBV5-1 to TRBJ2-7; TCRdb's D call of TRBD1 is untestable without DNA. CDR3 length: 17 amino acids. The germline CDR1 and CDR2 sequences are SGHRS and YFSETQ. The CDR3 sequence: CASSLNLRGSGWDEQYF. Combining the CDR3 with reference TRBV5-1 and TRBJ2-7 gives the whole variable domain KAGVTQTPRYLIKTRGQQVTLSCSPISGHRSVSWYQQTPGQGLQFLFEYFSETQRNKGNFPGRFSGRQFSNSRSEMNVSTLELGDSALYLCASSLNLRGSGWDEQYFGPGTRLTVT.

The chain couples TRBV12-3 or TRBV12-4 to TRBJ1-6; TCRdb reports TRBD1, a call that lacks DNA to check it against. This CDR3 comprises 13 residues. The CDR3 region is CASGGQGAAPLHF.

The chain links TRBV28 to TRBJ2-1; without DNA, the TCRdb call of TRBD2 cannot be checked. The CDR3 totals 13 residues. Germline CDR1 MDHEN, CDR2 SYDVKM. The CDR3 is CATIAGNNNEQFF.

CDR3 sequence reads: CASSSGTVTTQYF. The chain combines TRBV5-4 with TRBJ2-5; TCRdb's D call, TRBD1, is unchecked because there is no DNA. The germline V gene has CDR1 SGHNT and CDR2 YYREEE (reference sequence). This CDR3 has 13 amino acids.

The CDR3 reads CASSVPQGYEAFF. The chain combines TRBV19 with TRBJ1-1; as DNA is missing, the TRBD1 call by TCRdb cannot be tested. The length of the CDR3 is 13 residues. Looked up from germline, CDR1 is LNHDA and CDR2 is SQIVND (reference sequence).

The J gene is TRBJ2-1, the V gene TRBV12-3 or TRBV12-4; TCRdb selects TRBD2, and the lack of DNA leaves this call unchecked. This CDR3 is built from 14 residues. This CDR3 is CASSFRTSGNEQFF.

This sequence joins TRBV5-1 and TRBJ2-3; the D call of TRBD1 rests on TCRdb alone, since no DNA is present to check it. Germline CDR1 and CDR2: SGHRS and YFSETQ. The CDR3 contains 16 residues. CDR3 sequence: CASSLTLAGNTDTQYF.

V and J are TRBV10-3 and TRBJ2-1; TCRdb proposes TRBD1, but this gene call is untestable without DNA. From germline, CDR1 is ENHRY and CDR2 SYGVKD. The CDR3 covers 13 residues. This CDR3 reads CASGTGEGNEQFF.

J is TRBJ2-1 and V is TRBV5-1; TCRdb's D call of TRBD2 is untestable without DNA. The CDR3 consists of 18 residues. Germline assignment: CDR1 SGHRS and CDR2 YFSETQ. The CDR3 sequence: CASSQNPSGGELSNEQFF.

The V gene is TRBV5-6, the J gene TRBJ1-6; TCRdb's assignment of TRBD1 cannot be checked, as there is no DNA. This CDR3 comprises 15 residues. Germline V gives CDR1 SGHDT, CDR2 YYEEEE. The CDR3 spells CASSLVGTEPSPLHF. The full variable domain, its missing parts supplied by reference TRBV5-6 and TRBJ1-6, is DAGVTQSPTHLIKTRGQQVTLRCSPKSGHDTVSWYQQALGQGPQFIFQYYEEEERQRGNFPDRFSGHQFPNYSSELNVNALLLGDSALYLCASSLVGTEPSPLHFGNGTRLTVT.

This chain joins TRBV5-1 and TRBJ1-6; TCRdb gives TRBD1 as the D gene, but with no DNA this cannot be confirmed. The CDR3 extends over 14 amino acids. From germline, CDR1 is SGHRS and CDR2 YFSETQ. The CDR3 loop reads CASSRGQVDSPLHF. Supplemented by reference TRBV5-1 and TRBJ1-6, the full variable domain reads KAGVTQTPRYLIKTRGQQVTLSCSPISGHRSVSWYQQTPGQGLQFLFEYFSETQRNKGNFPGRFSGRQFSNSRSEMNVSTLELGDSALYLCASSRGQVDSPLHFGNGTRLTVT.

V and J are TRBV6-1 and TRBJ2-7; TCRdb gives TRBD1 as the D gene, but with no DNA this cannot be confirmed. CDR1 and CDR2 from the germline V gene are MNHNS and SASEGT. The CDR3 covers 14 residues. The CDR3 region is CASSGPSRGREQYF.

The chain couples TRBV5-5 to TRBJ2-7; TCRdb names TRBD2, which stays unverified in the absence of DNA. CDR1 SGHKS and CDR2 YYEKEE come from the germline V gene (reference sequence). This CDR3 has 15 residues. The CDR3 protein is CASIPLAGPAYEQYF.

The chain links TRBV7-9 to TRBJ2-2; TCRdb's D call, TRBD2, is unchecked because there is no DNA. This CDR3 contains 16 residues. CDR1 SEHNR and CDR2 FQNEAQ come from the germline V gene (reference sequence). The CDR3 reads CASSLDSPGVGGELFF.

The V and J genes are TRBV19 and TRBJ1-5. Looked up from germline, CDR1 is LNHDA and CDR2 is SQIVND (reference sequence). The CDR3 length is 13 residues. This CDR3 reads CASSIDQFQPQHF. Full variable domain (rest looked up from reference TRBV19 and TRBJ1-5): DGGITQSPKYLFRKEGQNVTLSCEQNLNHDAMYWYRQDPGQGLRLIYYSQIVNDFQKGDIAEGYSVSREKKESFPLTVTSAQKNPTAFYLCASSIDQFQPQHFGDGTRLSIL.